The 21 T cell receptor beta chains in this list originate from one sample, sequenced in a study of cytomegalovirus exposure and HLA in healthy donors. Primers for the PCR totalled 60 Vbeta and 13 Jbeta. The assay was immunoSEQ multiplex PCR, and TCRdb's table has in-frame clones only and misses some. The sample holds 100,000 to 150,000 clones; roughly 75% are singletons and the top ten take approximately 1.2%. The sequencing sample was made of PBMCs. Receptors originate from a female donor in good health and CMV-seronegative.

The chain couples TRBV10-3 to TRBJ2-3, with 7 bases lining up with TRBD2. The CDR3 is 14 residues long. Losses at the gene ends were 5 bases for V and 2 bases for J; bases not matched to a gene: 4. Germline-derived CDR1 and CDR2 are ENHRY and SYGVKD. The CDR3: CAISPGLNTDTQYF. Written as DNA, the CDR3 is TGTGCCATCAGTCCGGGACTAAACACAGATACGCAGTATTTT.

This clone has a single count. V is TRBV19 and J is TRBJ1-5; 8 nucleotides line up with TRBD1. This CDR3 has 15 amino acids. V trimming: 5 bases; J trimming: 4 bases; junction bases outside the gene matches: 7. Germline CDR1 reads LNHDA; CDR2 reads SQIVND (reference sequence). CDR3 amino acids: CASSLWTGMNQPQHF. The CDR3 DNA follows: TGTGCCAGTAGTCTCTGGACAGGGATGAATCAGCCCCAGCATTTT. Filled out from reference TRBV19 and TRBJ1-5, the complete variable domain reads DGGITQSPKYLFRKEGQNVTLSCEQNLNHDAMYWYRQDPGQGLRLIYYSQIVNDFQKGDIAEGYSVSREKKESFPLTVTSAQKNPTAFYLCASSLWTGMNQPQHFGDGTRLSIL.

This chain connects TRBV30 to TRBJ2-7; D uncertain. The CDR3 spans 12 residues. CDR1 is GTSNPN and CDR2 is SVGIG in the germline V gene (reference sequence). The V end lost 3 bases, the J end lost 1 base, and 7 bases lay between the germline ends. The CDR3 DNA sequence: TGTGCCTGGAGAACAAATTCCTACGAGCAGTACTTC. This gives the protein CAWRTNSYEQYF.

The CDR3 nucleotides are TGCGCCAGCAGCTCCGGGACAGGTTTCTCTGGAAACACCATATATTTT. It is translated as CASSSGTGFSGNTIYF. J is TRBJ1-3 and V is TRBV5-1; TRBD1 aligns across 8 bases. The V and J ends lost 3 bases and 0 bases, in that order; junction bases with no gene match: 5. Germline assignment: CDR1 SGHRS and CDR2 YFSETQ. This CDR3 spans 16 amino acids.

The V and J genes are TRBV7-9 and TRBJ2-7; the D gene is possibly TRBD2 (6 bases). The CDR3 spans 12 residues. The V gene lost 5 bases and the J gene lost 4 bases, with 9 bases spanning the gap. Per germline, CDR1 SEHNR and CDR2 FQNEAQ (reference sequence). DNA for the CDR3: TGTGCCAGCAGCCCCCGGGGGTACGAGCAGTACTTC. Encoded protein: CASSPRGYEQYF.

This chain joins TRBV4-2 and TRBJ1-3; D gene unclear. Trimming left V 0 bases short and J 0 bases short, with 6 bases between. Germline values: CDR1 LGHNA, CDR2 YNFKEQ. This CDR3 has 15 amino acids. DNA of the CDR3: TGTGCCAGCAGCCAAGACCCTAACTCTGGAAACACCATATATTTT. Translation: CASSQDPNSGNTIYF.

The rearrangement uses TRBV20-1 and TRBJ2-5; perhaps TRBD2 as D (6 bases). The end of the DNA aligns better with TRBJ2-7, so the J call may be wrong. This CDR3 comprises 11 residues. Germline CDR1 DFQATT, CDR2 SNEGSKA (reference sequence). The CDR3 DNA reads TGCAGTGCTAGTCGGGAGTACGAGCAGTACTTC. Translated: CSASREYEQYF.

This chain uses TRBV7-9 with TRBJ1-1, with no clear D. The CDR3 is made up of 12 amino acids. Germline V gives CDR1 SEHNR, CDR2 FQNEAQ (reference sequence). The V end was cut by 3 bases, the J end by 8 bases, with 10 bases between. The chain's CDR3 is CASSFTRSEAFF. The DNA for the CDR3 is TGTGCCAGCAGCTTCACTCGCTCGGAAGCTTTCTTT.

The gene calls are TRBV4-1 and TRBJ2-6, with 7 bases lining up with TRBD2. This CDR3 is 16 amino acids long. Losses at the gene ends were 8 bases for V and 0 bases for J; bases not matched to a gene: 7. Looked up from germline, CDR1 is MGHRA and CDR2 is YSYEKL. CDR3 coding DNA: TGCGCCAGCGGCATCGGGAGGACCTCTGGGGCCAACGTCCTGACTTTC. It translates to CASGIGRTSGANVLTF.

The rearrangement links TRBV6-5 to TRBJ1-5; the match to TRBD1 covers 7 bases. This CDR3 is 15 amino acids long. Losses at the gene ends were 5 bases for V and 4 bases for J; bases not matched to a gene: 8. Looked up from germline, CDR1 is MNHEY and CDR2 is SVGAGI. In nucleotides, the CDR3 is TGTGCCAGCAGTCTTCCGGGACAGCGGAATCAGCCCCAGCATTTT. It yields the protein CASSLPGQRNQPQHF.

The rearrangement joins TRBV11-1 to TRBJ2-5; TRBD2 matches 8 bases. Germline V gene data show CDR1 as SGHAT and CDR2 as FQDESV (reference sequence). The J segment lost 2 bases and the V segment lost 5 bases, leaving 16 bases of the junction unmatched. The CDR3 runs 18 residues. The CDR3 bases are TGTGCCAGCAGCCCAGCCGGGGGGGGTCGGGCCACGCAAGAGACCCAGTACTTC. Protein: CASSPAGGGRATQETQYF.

The chain couples TRBV5-1 to TRBJ2-5, with 10 bases fitting TRBD1. CDR3 length: 16 residues. V shed 4 bases and J 5 bases; nucleotides not matched to a gene: 11. Germline assignment: CDR1 SGHRS and CDR2 YFSETQ. DNA of the CDR3: TGCGCCAGCAGCGGGGGGACAGGGGATTTTTTGGAGACCCAGTACTTC. Encoded protein: CASSGGTGDFLETQYF.

About this clone itself: A read error may account for a junction end that differs from germline. The genes are TRBV7-7 and TRBJ1-1; no clear D. The CDR3 runs 13 residues. Germline CDR1 reads SSHAT; CDR2 reads FNYEAQ (reference sequence). CDR3 sequence: CASSLSTGTEAFF. The DNA for the CDR3 is TGTGCTAGCAGCTTATCGACTGGGACTGAAGCTTTCTTT.

V gene TRBV19 combines with J gene TRBJ2-3; D uncertain. CDR3 length equals 15 residues. Looked up from germline, CDR1 is LNHDA and CDR2 is SQIVND (reference sequence). V dropped 3 bases and J dropped 0 bases, with 10 bases sitting between them. CDR3 loop: CASSIGKPSTDTQYF. The DNA for the CDR3 is TGTGCCAGTAGTATTGGCAAACCCAGCACAGATACGCAGTATTTT.

CDR3 region: CASSLSRVRSPLHF. The CDR3 DNA reads as TGTGCCAGCAGCTTATCCCGGGTACGTTCACCCCTCCACTTT. J is TRBJ1-6 and V is TRBV5-8; D is unresolved. The ends were cut back, 2 bases at V and 9 bases at J, with 12 bases in the middle. Germline assignment: CDR1 SGHTS and CDR2 YDEGEE. The CDR3 has 14 residues. The variable domain in full, with the rest retrieved from reference TRBV5-8 and TRBJ1-6, is EAGVTQSPTHLIKTRGQQATLRCSPISGHTSVYWYQQALGLGLQFLLWYDEGEERNRGNFPPRFSGRQFPNYSSELNVNALELEDSALYLCASSLSRVRSPLHFGNGTRLTVT.

The V gene is TRBV7-9, the J gene TRBJ2-1; 8 bases fit TRBD2. Per the germline V gene, CDR1 is SEHNR and CDR2 is FQNEAQ (reference sequence). Germline trimming cut 4 bases from V and 12 bases from J; bases unmatched to any gene: 14. This CDR3 contains 15 residues. The CDR3 region is CASSSLVGGGPGQFF. DNA for the CDR3: TGTGCCAGCAGCTCCCTCGTGGGCGGGGGGCCCGGGCAGTTCTTC.

Of note for this clone: One end of the junction is discordant with germline, which a read error may explain. CDR3 nucleotides: TGTGCCAGCAGTAAGGACAGGGGGAATGGCAACACCTTC. It is translated as CASSKDRGNGNTF. The chain couples TRBV2 to TRBJ1-2, with 10 positions matching TRBD1. The CDR3 sequence is 13 residues long. CDR1 is SNHLY, CDR2 FYNNEI, per germline.

The chain links TRBV7-8 to TRBJ1-6; 7 nucleotides line up with TRBD1. Looked up from germline, CDR1 is SGHVS and CDR2 is FQNEAQ. CDR3 size: 18 residues. V gave up 4 bases and J gave up 7 bases; unmatched junction bases: 16. Here the CDR3 reads CASSSVLTGVLPNSPLHF. CDR3 bases: TGTGCCAGCAGCTCCGTCCTCACAGGGGTTTTACCGAATTCACCCCTCCACTTT.

In this sample, this clone turned up once. The J gene is TRBJ2-7, the V gene TRBV2, with unresolved D. The CDR3 extends over 12 amino acids. Germline CDR1 SNHLY, CDR2 FYNNEI. Trimming cost V 6 bases and J 3 bases, with 9 bases left between them. CDR3 nucleotides: TGTGCCAGCAGGAAAGCCGGCTACGAGCAGTACTTC. Translation: CASRKAGYEQYF. The full variable domain, in which reference TRBV2 and TRBJ2-7 provide the parts outside the CDR3, is EPEVTQTPSHQVTQMGQEVILRCVPISNHLYFYWYRQILGQKVEFLVSFYNNEISEKSEIFDDQFSVERPDGSNFTLKIRSTKLEDSAMYFCASRKAGYEQYFGPGTRLTVT.

J is TRBJ2-1 and V is TRBV2, with TRBD1 identical over 7 bases. V shed 3 bases, J shed 6 bases, and the junction held 5 bases outside the gene matches. The CDR3 has 14 amino acids. Germline values: CDR1 SNHLY, CDR2 FYNNEI. CDR3 protein: CASSETGNPNEQFF. The DNA of the CDR3 is TGTGCCAGCAGTGAGACAGGGAATCCCAATGAGCAGTTCTTC.

The V gene is TRBV5-8, the J gene TRBJ1-2, with 9 positions matching TRBD1. J gave up 3 bases and V 4 bases, and 10 bases lay outside the gene matches. Germline values: CDR1 SGHTS, CDR2 YDEGEE. This CDR3 spans 16 amino acids. The CDR3 DNA is TGTGCCAGCAGCCCGGGACAGGGTTCATTGCACTATGGCTACACCTTC. The encoded protein is CASSPGQGSLHYGYTF.